These 7 T cell receptor beta chains share one sample of origin, sequenced in a study of T cell repertoires in ileal Crohn's disease. Profiled with immunoSEQ multiplex PCR; TCRdb holds only in-frame clones, not every one. Of fewer than 7,500 clones detected, around 72% appear once; the ten largest clones hold 8.5% to 10%. Specimen: ileal tissue. The receptors here all came from an adult with Crohn's disease.

The V gene is TRBV5-1, the J gene TRBJ1-6, with D unclear. V was trimmed by 5 bases and J by 9 bases, leaving 15 bases between them. Germline loops: CDR1 SGHRS, CDR2 YFSETQ. This CDR3 comprises 14 residues. CDR3 nucleotides: TGCGCCAGCAGTATGGATGAAGGGAGTTCACCCCTCCACTTT. It specifies CASSMDEGSSPLHF.

V is TRBV25-1 and J is TRBJ2-4; 10 bases match TRBD2. CDR3 length equals 15 residues. The germline V gene encodes CDR1 MGHDK and CDR2 SYGVNS. The V gene end was trimmed by 7 bases and the J gene end by 7 bases; junction bases not matched to a gene: 10. DNA for the CDR3: TGTGCCAGCACCTCCCTAGCGGGAGTTACGAACATTCAGTACTTC. Translation gives CASTSLAGVTNIQYF.

In its sample, this clone was seen a few times. The rearrangement uses TRBV27 and TRBJ1-2; 12 bases agree with TRBD1. In germline, CDR1 is MNHEY, CDR2 SMNVEV (reference sequence). The CDR3 sequence is 15 residues long. V dropped 8 bases and J dropped 7; count of bases not matched to a gene: 11. CDR3 in DNA: TGTGCCAGCCGTGCGTCGTTGGGACAGGGGGCTGGCTACACCTTC. This sequence encodes CASRASLGQGAGYTF.

The chain links TRBV12-5 to TRBJ2-1; D not resolved. The CDR3 contains 12 residues. Germline CDR1 and CDR2: LGHNT and FRNRAP. V was clipped by 5 bases and J by 7 bases, with 9 bases between them. The CDR3: CASGRSSNEQFF. The DNA of the CDR3 is TGTGCTAGTGGTCGTAGTAGTAATGAGCAGTTCTTC.

In this sample, this clone turned up a few times. This rearrangement joins TRBV6-1 to TRBJ2-1; 7 bases map to TRBD2. Germline V gives CDR1 MNHNS, CDR2 SASEGT. The V gene end was trimmed by 5 bases and the J gene end by 3 bases; junction bases not matched to a gene: 1. The CDR3 is made up of 13 amino acids. The CDR3 coding sequence is TGTGCCAGCAGTCGGGACTACTACAATGAGCAGTTCTTC. Encoded protein: CASSRDYYNEQFF.

This chain connects TRBV4-2 to TRBJ2-7, with 14 nucleotides matching TRBD2. After removal of 2 bases from V and 5 bases from J, the junction contained 11 bases not matched to a gene. The CDR3 extends over 18 amino acids. CDR1 LGHNA and CDR2 YNFKEQ come from the germline V gene. Here the CDR3 DNA reads TGTGCCAGCAGCCAACCCACCCGATTGGGACTAGCGGGAGACGAGCAGTACTTC. Translated, it gives CASSQPTRLGLAGDEQYF.

The rearrangement joins TRBV30 to TRBJ1-1; TRBD1 matches at 11 bases. V dropped 2 bases and J dropped 6; count of bases not matched to a gene: 5. The CDR3 runs to 14 residues. The germline CDR1 and CDR2 sequences are GTSNPN and SVGIG (reference sequence). The CDR3: CAWSLGTGGSEAFF. The DNA for the CDR3 is TGTGCCTGGAGTCTCGGGACAGGGGGGTCTGAAGCTTTCTTT.